A single sample gave rise to the 18 T cell receptor beta chains below, sequenced in a study of T cell repertoires in cytomegalovirus infection. TCRdb analysed the reads with MiXCR anew, one entry per CDR3 protein. The sample records hundreds of thousands of distinct CDR3 sequences, 31% being singletons. Their antigens are not known. Here the sequenced sample was cultured CD8+ T cells from PBMCs, taken from culture after CMV antigen stimulation. The receptor set was obtained from a human donor in good health (CMV status not recorded). Some clones in this sample may be carry-over from other donors' samples.

This sequence joins TRBV4-1 and TRBJ2-1; D is possibly TRBD2 (7 bases). Trimming took 0 bases from V and 4 from J, leaving 16 bases between them. The V gene's germline CDR1 is MGHRA and CDR2 YSYEKL. The CDR3 length is 17 residues. CDR3 sequence: CASSQDRGRDPYNEQFF. The CDR3 region has the DNA TGCGCCAGCAGCCAAGATAGGGGGAGGGATCCATACAATGAGCAGTTCTTC.

In this sample, this clonotype turned up a few times. The rearrangement uses TRBV6-6 and TRBJ1-2; maybe TRBD1 (6 bases). CDR3 length equals 14 residues. CDR1 MNHNY and CDR2 SVGAGI come from the germline V gene (reference sequence). V was trimmed by 6 bases and J by 8 bases, leaving 19 bases between them. In DNA form, the CDR3 reads TGTGCCAGCAGCCCTACGGGGGCGGTAGACGGCTACACCTTC. This gives the protein CASSPTGAVDGYTF.

This clonotype has at least ten counts. This chain links TRBV5-6 with TRBJ1-1, with D hard to call. Trimming stripped 0 bases from V and 4 bases from J, with 7 bases between. The CDR3 is 13 amino acids. The germline V gene has CDR1 SGHDT and CDR2 YYEEEE. The CDR3 DNA sequence: TGTGCCAGCAGCTTGGCCAGTGTCACTGAAGCTTTCTTT. This encodes CASSLASVTEAFF.

V and J are TRBV7-8 and TRBJ1-2; D is perhaps TRBD1 (5 bases). The CDR3 spans 16 residues. V was clipped by 5 bases and J by 3 bases, with 19 bases between them. Per the germline V gene, CDR1 is SGHVS and CDR2 is FQNEAQ. The CDR3 sequence: CASSPRRGTVDYGYTF. Here the CDR3 DNA reads TGTGCCAGCAGCCCACGACGGGGGACCGTGGACTATGGCTACACCTTC.

The chain is built from TRBV20-1 and TRBJ2-2, with D maybe TRBD1 (6 bases). Trimming removed 5 bases from V and 5 bases from J, with 27 bases in between. CDR3 length: 18 amino acids. The germline CDR1 and CDR2 sequences are DFQATT and SNEGSKA (reference sequence). In nucleotides, the CDR3 is TGCAGTGCTGTGAGCGGATGGAGGACAGAATATTCTACCGGGGAGCTGTTTTTT. This translates into CSAVSGWRTEYSTGELFF.

The chain has TRBV7-6 and TRBJ1-1, with D hard to call. From germline, CDR1 is SGHVS and CDR2 FNYEAQ. The CDR3 runs 16 residues. Trimming took 1 base from V and 3 from J, leaving 15 bases between them. CDR3 residues: CASSLVWAGRDTEAFF. The DNA of the CDR3 is TGTGCCAGCAGCTTAGTGTGGGCAGGAAGGGACACTGAAGCTTTCTTT.

The chain combines TRBV27 with TRBJ1-4, with D tentatively TRBD1 (6 bases). Germline assignment: CDR1 MNHEY and CDR2 SMNVEV (reference sequence). V lost 5 bases to trimming and J lost 5 bases, with 18 bases between them. CDR3 length: 16 amino acids. This CDR3 is CASSPVSGALNEKLFF. The CDR3 DNA reads TGTGCCAGCAGTCCCGTGTCAGGGGCTCTCAATGAAAAACTGTTTTTT.

This clonotype was seen a few times. The gene calls are TRBV19 and TRBJ1-1; 8 bases map to TRBD1. Trimming removed 3 bases from V and 1 base from J; junction bases left unmatched: 1. CDR3 size: 14 residues. The germline V gene encodes CDR1 LNHDA and CDR2 SQIVND (reference sequence). CDR3 nucleotides: TGTGCCAGTAGTATCAGGGGGCAGAACACTGAAGCTTTCTTT. Amino acids: CASSIRGQNTEAFF.

The chain carries TRBV7-9 and TRBJ2-3; 8 bases are shared with TRBD1. The germline V gene has CDR1 SEHNR and CDR2 FQNEAQ (reference sequence). CDR3 size: 12 residues. V lost 9 bases to trimming and J lost 12 bases; unmatched junction nucleotides: 11. CDR3 nucleotides: TGTGCCAGTCTAAAGGACAGGGAAGCACAGTATTTT. This translates into CASLKDREAQYF.

This clonotype has a handful of counts. The chain combines TRBV7-9 with TRBJ2-3; TRBD2 matches at 8 bases. Germline CDR1 and CDR2: SEHNR and FQNEAQ (reference sequence). This CDR3 spans 16 amino acids. V was pared by 5 bases and J by 2 bases, with 9 bases of the junction left unmatched. As DNA, the CDR3 is TGTGCCAGCAGCGCCCCCGGGGGGGCTAACACAGATACGCAGTATTTT. This codes for CASSAPGGANTDTQYF.

At least ten counts were recorded for this clonotype. The gene calls are TRBV7-6 and TRBJ1-3; TRBD1 might be the D (6 bases). The CDR3 loop spans 16 amino acids. Trimming took off 2 bases at V and 4 bases at J, with 15 bases between the two ends. Germline V gene data show CDR1 as SGHVS and CDR2 as FNYEAQ. This chain's CDR3 is CASSLSPGASGNTIYF. In DNA, the CDR3 is TGTGCCAGCAGCTTATCCCCAGGGGCTTCCGGAAACACCATATATTTT.

In this sample, this clonotype turned up a few times. The V and J genes are TRBV15 and TRBJ1-1; TRBD1 matches 12 bases. This CDR3 contains 15 residues. Trimming cost V 5 bases and J 4 bases; bases outside gene matches: 5. Germline CDR1 LNHNV, CDR2 YYDKDF (reference sequence). Here the CDR3 reads CATSGDRGPTTEAFF. As DNA, the CDR3 is TGTGCCACCAGCGGGGACAGGGGGCCGACCACTGAAGCTTTCTTT.

CDR3 coding DNA: TGTGCCAGCAGAAGAGACAGGGCTGACACCGGGGAGCTGTTTTTT. Protein sequence: CASRRDRADTGELFF. The V call is TRBV7-3, the J call TRBJ2-2; TRBD1 aligns across 7 bases. Germline loops: CDR1 SGHTA, CDR2 FQGTGA. Unmatched junction bases numbered 7, after V lost 6 bases and J lost 3 bases. The CDR3 loop spans 15 amino acids.

This clonotype was picked up a small number of times. This chain connects TRBV7-8 to TRBJ2-7; 7 bases align to TRBD1. V lost 3 bases and J lost 2; bases outside the gene matches: 7. Germline assignment: CDR1 SGHVS and CDR2 FQNEAQ. CDR3 size: 15 residues. This CDR3 is CASSLGRGLTYEQYV. CDR3 in DNA: TGTGCCAGCAGCTTGGGCAGGGGGTTAACCTACGAGCAGTACGTC.

This clonotype was recorded at least ten times. This rearrangement joins TRBV7-8 to TRBJ2-5; D may be TRBD1 (6 bases). This CDR3 spans 15 amino acids. Looked up from germline, CDR1 is SGHVS and CDR2 is FQNEAQ. V lost 4 bases, J lost 4 bases, and 16 bases lay in between. The CDR3 coding sequence is TGTGCCAGCAGCTACTTGGGGCGAGGGGGAGAGACCCAGTACTTC. The encoded protein is CASSYLGRGGETQYF.

CDR3 sequence: CASSARRGGVINEQFF. The DNA for the CDR3 is TGCGCCAGCAGCGCCCGGCGAGGGGGTGTTATTAATGAGCAGTTCTTC. The chain uses TRBV5-1 and TRBJ2-1; D is perhaps TRBD1 (6 bases). V was cut by 4 bases and J by 7 bases, with 21 bases left in between. The CDR3 runs to 16 residues. The germline gives CDR1 SGHRS, CDR2 YFSETQ.

This clonotype turned up a few times. The gene calls are TRBV4-2 and TRBJ1-2; D remains ambiguous. This CDR3 is 14 amino acids long. Between the trimmed V and J ends, which lost 0 bases and 8 bases, there was a span of 13 bases. Germline V lookup: CDR1 LGHNA, CDR2 YNFKEQ. In DNA form, the CDR3 reads TGTGCCAGCAGCCAAGAGGCAGCTCCCCTGGGCTACACCTTC. Its protein product is CASSQEAAPLGYTF.

This clonotype was seen more than once but under ten times. The gene calls are TRBV25-1 and TRBJ2-5, with D unclear. Germline assignment: CDR1 MGHDK and CDR2 SYGVNS. V lost 0 bases and J lost 3, with 20 bases in between. The CDR3 length is 18 residues. CDR3 DNA: TGTGCCAGCAGTGAATATCCCCCGCATCCTGATTTGAAAGAGACCCAGTACTTC. It yields the protein CASSEYPPHPDLKETQYF. The complete variable domain, with remaining parts taken from reference TRBV25-1 and TRBJ2-5, reads EADIYQTPRYLVIGTGKKITLECSQTMGHDKMYWYQQDPGMELHLIHYSYGVNSTEKGDLSSESTVSRIRTEHFPLTLESARPSHTSQYLCASSEYPPHPDLKETQYFGPGTRLLVL.